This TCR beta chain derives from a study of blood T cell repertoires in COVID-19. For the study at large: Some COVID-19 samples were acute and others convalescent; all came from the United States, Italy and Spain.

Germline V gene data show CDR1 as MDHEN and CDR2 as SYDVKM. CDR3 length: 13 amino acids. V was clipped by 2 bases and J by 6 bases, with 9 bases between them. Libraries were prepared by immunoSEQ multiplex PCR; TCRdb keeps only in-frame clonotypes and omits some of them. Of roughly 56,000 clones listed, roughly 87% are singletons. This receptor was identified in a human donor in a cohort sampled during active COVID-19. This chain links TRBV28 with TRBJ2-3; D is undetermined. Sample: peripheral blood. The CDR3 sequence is CASSLLRMDTQYF. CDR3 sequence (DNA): TGTGCCAGCAGTTTACTCAGGATGGATACGCAGTATTTT. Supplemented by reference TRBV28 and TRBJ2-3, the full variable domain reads DVKVTQSSRYLVKRTGEKVFLECVQDMDHENMFWYRQDPGLGLRLIYFSYDVKMKEKGDIPEGYSVSREKKERFSLILESASTNQTSMYLCASSLLRMDTQYFGPGTRLTVL.